Listed below are T cell receptor beta chains from one sample, sequenced in a study of radiotherapy plus CTLA-4 blockade in lung cancer. Method: immunoSEQ multiplex PCR; TCRdb's copy keeps in-frame clones and lacks some. The sample has 20,000 to 25,000 clones; approximately 73% are singletons. The source material was peripheral blood, sampled from a patient treated with radiotherapy plus ipilimumab. The receptors derive from a human donor with non-small cell lung cancer who had stable disease on radiotherapy plus ipilimumab. CDR3s include the opening cysteine and the closing phenylalanine or tryptophan. D genes are given only for firm matches. Only some rows state a clone size, as once, few, many or a class for expanded clones.

>TRBD1|TRBV7-9|NA|TRBJ2-5|12
CASSRGRETQYF
>NA|TRBV7-2|once|TRBJ2-5|14
CASSLRFRGETQYF
>NA|TRBV5-5|NA|NA|16
CASSPQPSVSSYEQYF
>NA|TRBV29-1|NA|TRBJ2-3|16
CSVGGRAREGTDTQYF
>NA|TRBV4-1|NA|TRBJ1-5|13
CASSQDPRQPQHF
>NA|TRBV9|NA|TRBJ1-5|18
CASSVDALGLPANQPQHF
>NA|TRBV19|NA|TRBJ2-3|11
CASSIVERQYF
>TRBD2|TRBV6-4|NA|TRBJ2-2|16
CASSDSTSGSTGELFF
>NA|TRBV21-1|NA|TRBJ2-3|17
CASSKNLGCRGTDTQYF
>NA|TRBV10-3|NA|TRBJ1-2|13
CAISEQTNYGYTF
>TRBD2|TRBV19|NA|TRBJ2-3|13
CASRSGSVGTQYF
>TRBD1|TRBV7-6|NA|TRBJ2-5|13
CASNPLSGGTQYF
>NA|TRBV7-5|NA|TRBJ2-1|17
CARSPPRQSDYDNEQFF
>NA|TRBV6-5|NA|TRBJ2-5|14
CASSYPGGGETQYF
>NA|TRBV27|NA|TRBJ2-7|14
CASSDIAGTYEQYF
>TRBD2|TRBV4-3|NA|TRBJ2-1|17
CASSQVTGLAGNNEQFF
>TRBD1|TRBV5-6|NA|TRBJ2-2|17
CASSLPDDRANTGELFF
>NA|TRBV6-5|NA|TRBJ1-1|14
CASEGVPSGTEAFF
>TRBD2|TRBV19|NA|TRBJ2-1|16
CASSIVKTSGFNEQFF
>TRBD2|TRBV7-7|NA|TRBJ2-1|15
CASSSGLADYNEQFF
>TRBD1|TRBV30|NA|TRBJ2-3|16
CAWSAPGTGLADTQYF
>TRBD2|TRBV27|NA|TRBJ2-2|18
CASRLWATSGSLAGELFF
>NA|TRBV18|NA|TRBJ2-7|13
CASSPRRSYEQYF
>NA|TRBV5-1|NA|TRBJ1-1|14
CASSWDPRDTEAFF
>TRBD1|TRBV19|NA|TRBJ1-2|14
CASSTAGGNYGYTF
>NA|TRBV10-1|once|TRBJ2-1|16
CASSESLRGFYNEQFF
>NA|TRBV27|NA|TRBJ1-1|14
CASSLDRRATEAFF
>NA|TRBV7-9|NA|TRBJ1-5|14
CASSLGGGRQPQHF
>TRBD1|TRBV10-3|NA|TRBJ2-3|14
CAISESDRGDTQYF
>NA|TRBV2|NA|TRBJ1-3|16
CASRQSAIGAGNTIYF
>TRBD2|TRBV9|NA|TRBJ2-1|19
CASSVAASGRSSSYNEQFF
>NA|TRBV7-8|NA|TRBJ1-5|16
CASSSTNRAGNQPQHF
>TRBD2|TRBV18|few|TRBJ2-5|16
CASSPFLAAGGETQYF
>NA|TRBV5-5|NA|TRBJ1-1|15
CASSLTPEGNTEAFF
>NA|TRBV11-3|NA|TRBJ2-1|14
CASSLDYRGGEQFF
>NA|TRBV19|few|TRBJ1-4|12
CASNRVGEKLFF
>NA|TRBV7-2|NA|TRBJ2-7|14
CASSPRDLAYEQYF
>NA|TRBV5-1|NA|TRBJ1-1|13
CASSPDSNTEAFF
>NA|TRBV7-9|NA|TRBJ2-7|16
CASSSHSVNRVGEQYF
>NA|TRBV19|once|TRBJ1-4|15
CASSIITGYGEKLFF
>NA|TRBV5-6|NA|TRBJ2-1|13
CASNQVQFNEQFF
>NA|TRBV9|NA|TRBJ1-4|14
CASSITVGGEKLFF
>NA|TRBV29-1|NA|TRBJ2-7|13
CSVEVTVSYEQYF
>NA|TRBV6-1|NA|TRBJ2-5|13
CASRAVGKETQYF
>NA|TRBV6-6|NA|TRBJ2-2|11
CASQRTGELFF
>NA|TRBV7-3|few|TRBJ2-7|15
CASSSRSSGGEAQYF
>TRBD2|TRBV7-2|NA|TRBJ2-1|14
CATDRGGSSNEQFF
>NA|TRBV6-5|NA|TRBJ2-6|14
CASNPKSGANVLTF
>NA|TRBV11-2|NA|TRBJ2-3|16
CASSFESAASTDTQYF
>TRBD1|TRBV11-2|few|TRBJ1-2|15
CASSLLEGADYGYTF
>TRBD2|TRBV7-2|NA|TRBJ2-3|16
CASSLGWSGRADTQYF